The 9 T cell receptor beta chains below come from one sample, sequenced in a study of blood T cell repertoires in COVID-19. Clones were read by immunoSEQ multiplex PCR, and TCRdb kept only the in-frame ones, dropping some. The data hold more than 300,000 clones, with roughly 90% observed a single time. Sequenced sample: peripheral blood. The source of these receptors is a man aged 18-30 years who had recovered from COVID-19.

The V and J genes are TRBV7-8 and TRBJ1-2; 7 positions match TRBD1. Germline loops: CDR1 SGHVS, CDR2 FQNEAQ. This CDR3 comprises 13 residues. V lost 5 bases to trimming and J lost 7 bases; unmatched junction nucleotides: 7. The CDR3 nucleotides read TGTGCCAGCAGCCCCACAGGGGAAGTTGGCTACACCTTC. It is translated as CASSPTGEVGYTF.

The rearrangement uses TRBV12-3 or TRBV12-4 and TRBJ2-1, with a possible D match to TRBD2 (6 bases). The V gene lost 6 bases and the J gene lost 9 bases, with 9 bases spanning the gap. The CDR3 consists of 11 residues. The CDR3 bases are TGTGCCAGCAGGCTAGCGAGTGAGCAGTTCTTC. Encoded protein: CASRLASEQFF.

J is TRBJ2-3 and V is TRBV6-5; D possibly corresponds to TRBD1 (6 bases). Trimming left V 7 bases short and J 5 bases short, with 13 bases between. The germline gives CDR1 MNHEY, CDR2 SVGAGI. The CDR3 spans 13 residues. CDR3 sequence (DNA): TGTGCCAGCACCAACAGGGCAGGAGATACGCAGTATTTT. Translated, it gives CASTNRAGDTQYF.

This clone was counted once. This sequence joins TRBV5-4 and TRBJ2-5; 10 nucleotides line up with TRBD2. The CDR3 spans 14 residues. The V segment lost 2 bases and the J segment 5 bases; nucleotides outside the gene matches: 3. Looked up from germline, CDR1 is SGHNT and CDR2 is YYREEE (reference sequence). For the CDR3, the DNA is TGTGCCAGCAGCTTTCTAGCGGGAGTGGAGACCCAGTACTTC. Translation gives CASSFLAGVETQYF.

This clone came up a few times. V is TRBV30 and J is TRBJ1-1; 9 nucleotides agree with TRBD1. V was pared by 2 bases and J by 5 bases, with 18 bases of the junction left unmatched. CDR1 and CDR2 from the germline V gene are GTSNPN and SVGIG (reference sequence). The CDR3 totals 18 residues. The CDR3 spells CAWSRKEGQGSGGTEAFF. CDR3 DNA sequence: TGTGCCTGGAGTCGTAAGGAGGGACAGGGCTCCGGAGGGACTGAAGCTTTCTTT.

J is TRBJ1-1 and V is TRBV29-1; 8 bases align to TRBD1. V shed 3 bases and J 3 bases; nucleotides not matched to a gene: 12. This CDR3 region has 16 residues. Per germline, CDR1 SQVTM and CDR2 ANQGSEA. The CDR3 here is CSVERGRQGRDTEAFF. The CDR3, as DNA: TGCAGCGTTGAGAGGGGCCGACAGGGGCGGGACACTGAAGCTTTCTTT.

V is TRBV2 and J is TRBJ1-5; 12 bases map to TRBD1. V lost 7 bases, J lost 7 bases, and 5 bases stayed unmatched. CDR1 is SNHLY and CDR2 is FYNNEI in the germline V gene. The length of the CDR3 is 14 residues. CDR3 region: CASTGTGGLQPQHF. The DNA for the CDR3 is TGTGCCAGCACCGGGACAGGGGGCTTGCAGCCCCAGCATTTT.

The V call is TRBV6-1, the J call TRBJ1-5; a possible D gene is TRBD1 (5 bases). With 3 bases removed from V and 5 bases from J, the gap between germline ends came to 8 bases. Per germline, CDR1 MNHNS and CDR2 SASEGT. The CDR3 runs 13 residues. Here the CDR3 reads CASSEGGDQPQHF. The CDR3 DNA is TGTGCCAGCAGTGAGGGAGGGGATCAGCCCCAGCATTTT.

This clone was counted only a few times. The V gene is TRBV4-3, the J gene TRBJ1-2; no clear D. CDR3 length: 13 residues. Germline-derived CDR1 and CDR2 are LGHNA and YSLEER. V gave up 0 bases and J gave up 3 bases, with 5 bases separating them. The CDR3 sequence: CASSQDFYYGYTF. In DNA form, the CDR3 reads TGCGCCAGCAGCCAAGATTTCTACTATGGCTACACCTTC.